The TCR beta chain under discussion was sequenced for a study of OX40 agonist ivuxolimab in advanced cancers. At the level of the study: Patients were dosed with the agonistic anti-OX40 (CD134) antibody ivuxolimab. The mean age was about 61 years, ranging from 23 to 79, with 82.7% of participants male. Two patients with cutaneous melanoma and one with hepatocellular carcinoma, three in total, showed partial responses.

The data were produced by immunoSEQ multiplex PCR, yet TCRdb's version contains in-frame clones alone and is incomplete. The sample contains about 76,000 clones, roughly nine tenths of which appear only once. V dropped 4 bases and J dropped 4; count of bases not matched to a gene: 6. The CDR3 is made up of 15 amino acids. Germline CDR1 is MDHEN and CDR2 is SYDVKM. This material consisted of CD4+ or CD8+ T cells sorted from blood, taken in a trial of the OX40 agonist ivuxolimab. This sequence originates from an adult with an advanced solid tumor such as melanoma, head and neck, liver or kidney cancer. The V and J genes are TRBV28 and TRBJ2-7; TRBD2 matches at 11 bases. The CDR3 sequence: CASSSHTSGSYEQYF. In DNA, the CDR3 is TGTGCCAGCAGTTCCCATACTAGCGGGAGTTACGAGCAGTACTTC.